One and the same sample provided the 31 T cell receptor beta chains below, sequenced in a study of blood T cell repertoires in COVID-19. Libraries were prepared by immunoSEQ multiplex PCR; TCRdb keeps only in-frame clonotypes and omits some of them. The sample yields 200,000 or so clones, roughly 89% seen once. The sample was PBMCs or T cells enriched from blood (not recorded which). The receptors derive from a middle-aged woman with acute COVID-19.

The sample holds one count of this clone. This chain's CDR3 is CASSFTGVNGYTF. Here the CDR3 DNA reads TGTGCCAGCAGCTTTACAGGGGTAAATGGCTACACCTTC. The chain is built from TRBV5-4 and TRBJ1-2, with 7 bases that match TRBD1. CDR1 is SGHNT and CDR2 is YYREEE in the germline V gene (reference sequence). With V trimmed by 2 bases and J by 6 bases, 4 bases remained unmatched. The CDR3 loop spans 13 amino acids.

This chain uses TRBV12-3 or TRBV12-4 with TRBJ2-1, with a weak D call TRBD2 (6 bases). V gave up 5 bases and J gave up 6 bases, with 11 bases separating them. The CDR3 is made up of 13 amino acids. The CDR3 DNA reads as TGTGCCAGCAGTCCCCCCGGGAGCAATGAGCAGTTCTTC. The encoded protein is CASSPPGSNEQFF.

As for this clone: Other DNA sequences of this sample code for an identical CDR3. The chain joins TRBV20-1 to TRBJ2-5; D unclear. V was clipped by 0 bases and J by 4 bases, with 3 bases between them. CDR1 is DFQATT and CDR2 is SNEGSKA in the germline V gene (reference sequence). The CDR3 totals 11 residues. The CDR3 sequence: CSARDRETQYF. The CDR3 region has the DNA TGCAGTGCTAGAGATAGAGAGACCCAGTACTTC.

The chain employs TRBV23-1 and TRBJ2-5, with D perhaps TRBD2 (6 bases). TRBV23-1 is an ORF for which the function is uncertain. V lost 3 bases and J lost 3, with 11 bases in between. The CDR3 consists of 14 residues. The CDR3 region has the DNA TGCGCCAGCAGTCAGTTTGGGGAGGAAGAGACCCAGTACTTC. Its translation: CASSQFGEEETQYF.

The rearrangement uses TRBV10-1 and TRBJ2-3; 10 nucleotides agree with TRBD2. From germline, CDR1 is WNHNN and CDR2 SYGVQD (reference sequence). The trim removed 10 bases at V and 2 bases at J, leaving 12 bases unmatched. The CDR3 extends over 16 amino acids. CDR3 nucleotides: TGCGCCACCCCCCCCCAACTAGCGGGGACCACAGATACGCAGTATTTT. Its translation is CATPPQLAGTTDTQYF.

The chain recombines TRBV5-1 with TRBJ2-7; 8 bases map to TRBD1. V was pared by 0 bases and J by 6 bases, with 11 bases of the junction left unmatched. Germline V CDR1 and CDR2: SGHRS, YFSETQ. The CDR3 has 16 residues. CDR3 sequence reads: CASSLESRQGQGEQYF. DNA of the CDR3: TGCGCCAGCAGCTTGGAGTCTCGACAGGGGCAGGGCGAGCAGTACTTC.

This chain connects TRBV18 to TRBJ1-5; 8 bases map to TRBD1. With 4 bases clipped from V and 1 base from J, the junction kept 12 bases outside the gene matches. This CDR3 contains 18 residues. Per the germline V gene, CDR1 is KGHSH and CDR2 is LQKENI. The CDR3 is CASSHTNQGAWSNQPQHF. DNA of the CDR3: TGTGCCAGCTCACATACAAATCAGGGGGCATGGAGCAATCAGCCCCAGCATTTT.

The chain combines TRBV5-4 with TRBJ2-3; TRBD2 matches at 7 bases. The CDR3 sequence is 14 residues long. Germline V gives CDR1 SGHNT, CDR2 YYREEE (reference sequence). Losses at the gene ends were 7 bases for V and 1 base for J; bases not matched to a gene: 6. This CDR3 is CASGEGGGTDTQYF. The CDR3 bases are TGTGCCAGCGGGGAGGGCGGGGGCACAGATACGCAGTATTTT.

The rearrangement uses TRBV19 and TRBJ1-1, with D possibly matching TRBD1 (5 bases). The CDR3 has 14 amino acids. CDR1 LNHDA and CDR2 SQIVND come from the germline V gene (reference sequence). The ends were cut back, 1 base at V and 5 bases at J, with 11 bases in the middle. The CDR3 region has the DNA TGTGCCAGTAGTATAGCTGGGGCAAGGACTGAAGCTTTCTTT. Encoded protein: CASSIAGARTEAFF.

The table lists this clone with a count of one. This chain uses TRBV27 with TRBJ2-1; tentative D call: TRBD1 (6 bases). Germline values: CDR1 MNHEY, CDR2 SMNVEV (reference sequence). This CDR3 region has 17 residues. V was clipped by 5 bases and J by 7 bases, with 24 bases between them. The CDR3 region is CASSPPAGTLGGNEQFF. The CDR3 nucleotides read TGTGCCAGCAGTCCCCCCGCCGGGACACTTGGCGGGAATGAGCAGTTCTTC.

This chain links TRBV4-3 with TRBJ1-2, with TRBD1 matching 10 bases. Losses at the gene ends were 4 bases for V and 5 bases for J; bases not matched to a gene: 4. This CDR3 region has 14 residues. Germline V CDR1 and CDR2: LGHNA, YSLEER. Written as DNA, the CDR3 is TGCGCCAGCAGCCCAGGACAGGGGGAGTATGGCTACACCTTC. Translation: CASSPGQGEYGYTF.

CDR3 sequence: CASSSPDRSNYGYTF. CDR3 in DNA: TGTGCCAGCAGTTCTCCGGACAGATCTAACTATGGCTACACCTTC. The genes are TRBV6-5 and TRBJ1-2; the D gene is possibly TRBD1 (6 bases). Germline V gives CDR1 MNHEY, CDR2 SVGAGI. Trimming removed 4 bases from V and 0 bases from J, with 12 bases in between. CDR3 size: 15 residues.

The V and J genes are TRBV7-2 and TRBJ2-2, with D possibly matching TRBD2 (5 bases). The CDR3 is made up of 15 amino acids. Looked up from germline, CDR1 is SGHTA and CDR2 is FQGNSA. V shed 0 bases and J shed 6 bases, with 11 bases lying between them. In nucleotides, the CDR3 is TGTGCCAGCAGCTTAGCGGGAGATTCTTCCGGGGAGCTGTTTTTT. Its translation is CASSLAGDSSGELFF.

V usage is TRBV19 and J usage is TRBJ2-5; 9 positions match TRBD1. The germline CDR1 and CDR2 sequences are LNHDA and SQIVND (reference sequence). J lost 6 bases, V lost 5 bases, and 10 bases had no gene match. This CDR3 spans 15 amino acids. In nucleotides, the CDR3 is TGTGCCAGTAGTTCGATAGGACAGGGGAGGAAGACCCAGTACTTC. Encoded protein: CASSSIGQGRKTQYF.

The V call is TRBV2, the J call TRBJ1-1, with a weak D call TRBD1 (6 bases). Trimming pared 7 bases from V and 4 bases from J, leaving 13 bases between. Germline lookup yields CDR1 SNHLY and CDR2 FYNNEI. The CDR3 spans 13 residues. The chain's CDR3 is CASNPRGSTEAFF. In nucleotides, the CDR3 is TGTGCCAGCAACCCAAGGGGGAGCACTGAAGCTTTCTTT.

The genes are TRBV13 and TRBJ2-1, with 7 bases that match TRBD1. The germline gives CDR1 PRHDT, CDR2 FYEKMQ (reference sequence). The CDR3 loop spans 14 amino acids. The trim removed 4 bases at V and 2 bases at J, leaving 2 bases unmatched. DNA of the CDR3: TGTGCCAGCAGCTCTGACAGGGCCTACAATGAGCAGTTCTTC. As protein: CASSSDRAYNEQFF.

The chain links TRBV5-1 to TRBJ1-1, with TRBD1 identical over 8 bases. V shed 5 bases, J shed 0 bases, and the junction held 3 bases outside the gene matches. CDR1 SGHRS and CDR2 YFSETQ come from the germline V gene. The CDR3 has 14 residues. The CDR3 DNA reads TGCGCCAGCAGGACAGGGGTCCTGAACACTGAAGCTTTCTTT. Its translation: CASRTGVLNTEAFF.

V and J are TRBV28 and TRBJ2-5, with TRBD1 as a possible D gene (6 bases). Germline-derived CDR1 and CDR2 are MDHEN and SYDVKM. This CDR3 contains 15 residues. The V and J ends lost 6 bases and 1 base respectively, with 15 bases between them. The CDR3 region is CASSYTTGTQETQYF. Here the CDR3 DNA reads TGTGCCAGCAGCTATACTACAGGGACCCAAGAGACCCAGTACTTC.

The chain links TRBV12-3 or TRBV12-4 to TRBJ2-7; perhaps TRBD1 as D (6 bases). V was pared by 4 bases and J by 2 bases, with 9 bases between. The CDR3 is 13 amino acids. The DNA of the CDR3 is TGTGCCAGCAGTTCCAGGGGTCCCTACGAGCAGTACTTC. As protein: CASSSRGPYEQYF.

The genes are TRBV5-1 and TRBJ2-3; 11 nucleotides align to TRBD2. CDR1 SGHRS and CDR2 YFSETQ come from the germline V gene. This CDR3 is built from 14 residues. Trimming took 4 bases from V and 5 from J; bases not matched to a gene: 3. The CDR3 here is CASSTGLAGDTQYF. CDR3 nucleotides: TGCGCCAGCAGCACTGGACTAGCGGGAGATACGCAGTATTTT.

V usage is TRBV7-8 and J usage is TRBJ2-7; TRBD1 agrees at 8 bases. Germline CDR1 reads SGHVS; CDR2 reads FQNEAQ. The V and J ends lost 6 bases and 5 bases, in that order; junction bases with no gene match: 9. This CDR3 has 14 residues. The CDR3 DNA follows: TGTGCCAGCAGTTTCCTAACAGGGGGAGACGAGCAGTACTTC. Protein product: CASSFLTGGDEQYF.

The rearrangement joins TRBV7-2 to TRBJ1-3; D is uncertain. There are 15 residues in the CDR3. V lost 0 bases, J lost 0 bases, and 6 bases lay in between. Germline-derived CDR1 and CDR2 are SGHTA and FQGNSA. The DNA of the CDR3 is TGTGCCAGCAGCTTAGCCGCGGGCTCTGGAAACACCATATATTTT. Protein: CASSLAAGSGNTIYF.

The chain links TRBV21-1 to TRBJ1-5. TRBV21-1 is shown as a pseudogene. The CDR3 covers 13 residues. The DNA for the CDR3 is TGTGCCAGCAGCAAACACCGGGGTCAGCCCCAGCATTTT. This sequence encodes CASSKHRGQPQHF.

The chain joins TRBV25-1 to TRBJ2-7; 9 nucleotides match TRBD1. V lost 6 bases, J lost 6 bases, and 9 bases stayed unmatched. Germline V gives CDR1 MGHDK, CDR2 SYGVNS. This CDR3 has 14 residues. CDR3 protein: CASREQGANTEQYF. CDR3 DNA: TGTGCCAGCAGGGAACAGGGGGCGAATACCGAGCAGTACTTC.

The chain links TRBV2 to TRBJ2-5, with TRBD1 identical over 9 bases. The CDR3 is made up of 12 amino acids. V trimming: 4 bases; J trimming: 13 bases; junction bases outside the gene matches: 7. Germline CDR1 reads SNHLY; CDR2 reads FYNNEI. CDR3 amino acids: CASSVGDRVGYF. As DNA, the CDR3 is TGTGCCAGCAGTGTCGGGGACAGGGTTGGGTACTTC.

The chain combines TRBV20-1 with TRBJ2-1, with D unclear. V lost 6 bases to trimming and J lost 10 bases, with 13 bases between them. The CDR3 extends over 11 amino acids. The germline V gene has CDR1 DFQATT and CDR2 SNEGSKA (reference sequence). The CDR3 spells CSASRVWEQFF. The CDR3 nucleotides read TGCAGTGCCAGCCGGGTGTGGGAGCAGTTCTTC.

The rearrangement links TRBV7-8 to TRBJ2-7, with a weak D call TRBD2 (5 bases). This CDR3 has 13 residues. Trimming shortened V by 5 bases and J by 4 bases, and 12 bases separated the two germline ends. Germline CDR1 SGHVS, CDR2 FQNEAQ. The CDR3 region is CASSPVGVYEQYF. CDR3 coding DNA: TGTGCCAGCAGCCCAGTCGGGGTGTACGAGCAGTACTTC.

This chain uses TRBV12-3 or TRBV12-4 with TRBJ1-4; D possibly corresponds to TRBD1 (5 bases). The CDR3 is 13 amino acids. V lost 1 base, J lost 8 bases, and 8 bases lay in between. In nucleotides, the CDR3 is TGTGCCAGCAGTTTAGAAGGGGCGGAAAAACTGTTTTTT. It encodes CASSLEGAEKLFF.

V is TRBV5-6 and J is TRBJ2-3, with 9 bases lining up with TRBD2. The CDR3 runs to 18 residues. The germline V gene encodes CDR1 SGHDT and CDR2 YYEEEE. The trim removed 4 bases at V and 8 bases at J, leaving 20 bases unmatched. This chain's CDR3 is CASSLVISGGQTLRTQYF. The CDR3 region has the DNA TGTGCCAGCAGCCTTGTTATTAGCGGGGGCCAGACCTTACGTACGCAGTATTTT.

The chain employs TRBV27 and TRBJ2-1, with 8 bases aligning to TRBD2. This CDR3 has 15 residues. In germline, CDR1 is MNHEY, CDR2 SMNVEV (reference sequence). V gave up 4 bases and J gave up 10 bases; unmatched junction bases: 12. CDR3 nucleotide sequence: TGTGCCAGCAGTTCGTCGGGAGGGGGTCCTACCGAGCAGTTCTTC. It encodes CASSSSGGGPTEQFF.

The J gene is TRBJ1-2, the V gene TRBV9; 9 bases line up with TRBD1. With V trimmed by 2 bases and J by 8 bases, 16 bases remained unmatched. Germline CDR1 SGDLS, CDR2 YYNGEE. This CDR3 has 17 residues. The CDR3: CASSVSGQGPFAAGYTF. CDR3 nucleotides: TGTGCCAGCAGCGTCTCGGGACAGGGCCCCTTCGCCGCGGGCTACACCTTC.